This TCR beta chain was found in a study of control samples from healthy donors and cancer patients. Clones were read by immunoSEQ multiplex PCR, and TCRdb kept only the in-frame ones, dropping some. The sample contains 150,000 to 200,000 clones, 90% to 95% of which appear only once. Per germline, CDR1 MGHRA and CDR2 YSYEKL. The CDR3 consists of 14 residues. The V end lost 3 bases, the J end lost 8 bases, and 16 bases lay between the germline ends. Material for sequencing was blood. The TCR comes from a man younger than 45 in good health. The chain couples TRBV4-1 to TRBJ1-2; the D is unclear. The CDR3 bases are TGCGCCAGCAGCCACCCCGCCACCCGGAGGGGCTACACCTTC. Encoded protein: CASSHPATRRGYTF.